These T cell receptor beta chains were read from a single sample in a study of blood T cell repertoires in COVID-19. The method was immunoSEQ multiplex PCR; TCRdb's version includes in-frame clones alone and lacks a portion of them. This sample has more than 85,000 clones, with about 91% found just once. Sequenced input: peripheral blood. These receptors came from a man between 18 and 35 years old with acute or convalescent COVID-19. The conserved cysteine and the conserved F or W are not part of the CDR3 here.

>TRBJ2-2|TRBV5-1
ASSLVGRPEELF
>TRBJ2-1|TRBV30
ALSGLNSYNEQF
>TRBJ2-1|TRBV7-2
ASSFASQGEQF
>TRBJ1-1|TRBV19
ASSIRDEAF
>TRBJ2-5|TRBV29-1
SVFRVQETQY
>TRBJ2-2|TRBV4-1
ASSQGSGGKNTGELF
>TRBJ2-7|TRBV6-5
ASNQAGDPAYEQY
>TRBJ1-5|TRBV7-9
ASSLGTGYPGDQPQH
>TRBJ1-2|TRBV14
ASSQVRGQSLTLGYT
>TRBJ1-1|TRBV10-3
AISDGALEAF
>TRBJ1-2|TRBV7-9
ASSLAEGATYGYT
>TRBJ1-1|TRBV7-9
ASSQYRGLMNTEAF
>TRBJ2-5|TRBV3-1/TRBV3-2
ASSRPTGGTMGATQY
>TRBJ1-5|TRBV5-4
ASSLGGTGGNQPQH
>TRBJ2-1|TRBV7-9
AVGYGDEQF
>TRBJ1-1|TRBV29-1
SVDRGTEAF
>TRBJ1-5|TRBV2
ASKDDRGNQPQH
>TRBJ1-1|TRBV19
ASSTIGQYRTEAF
>TRBJ2-4|TRBV18
ASSDRSGENIQY
>TRBJ2-7|TRBV5-5
ASSLLGNYEQY
>TRBJ1-3|TRBV27
ASSPVVTGNTIY
>TRBJ2-1|TRBV5-1
ASNTRGGGLKNNEQF
>TRBJ2-2|TRBV30
AWNGLTGGMGNTGELF
>TRBJ1-3|TRBV30
AWSREAASGNTIY
>TRBJ2-2|TRBV6-5
ASSPAGGNTGELF
>TRBJ2-7|TRBV12-3/TRBV12-4
ASSFGGEQY
>TRBJ2-1|TRBV7-6
ASSFAPDTNNEQF
>TRBJ2-1|TRBV5-1
ASSSKGLADYNEQF
>TRBJ1-2|TRBV5-1
ASSLEGAQDYGYT
>TRBJ1-2|TRBV11-2
ASSLMDRPGFYGYT
>TRBJ1-1|TRBV19
ASFPDYMNTEAF
>TRBJ2-1|TRBV24-1
ATSASGLDNEQF
>TRBJ2-1|TRBV15
ATSKQDSYNEQF
>TRBJ1-2|TRBV30
AWSKQPNYGYT
>TRBJ1-4|TRBV11-2
ASRYGRELF
>TRBJ2-5|TRBV5-1
ASSTGLAGGQETQY
>TRBJ2-2|TRBV7-9
ASSLAGSDTGELF
>TRBJ2-1|TRBV19
ASSIGLAGYNEQF
>TRBJ2-7|TRBV4-1
ASSQLSQGVMYEQY
>TRBJ2-7|TRBV5-1
ASSLVNRPYEQY
>TRBJ2-7|TRBV25-1
ASSDSIPGQGANEQY
>TRBJ2-1|TRBV5-8
ATLTDPPNNEQF
>TRBJ1-3|TRBV11-3
ASSPGQGPGNTIY
>TRBJ2-1|TRBV27
ASSSGQKPYNEQF
>TRBJ1-2|TRBV7-9
ASSPPGQGASGYT
>TRBJ1-4|TRBV5-1
ASSLQGSSGEKLF
>TRBJ2-3|TRBV2
ASKLDGREVDTQY
>TRBJ1-1|TRBV6-5
ATRDRGDTEAF
>TRBJ1-2|TRBV19
ATLTGAVNGYT
>TRBJ1-1|TRBV11-3
ASSLGDTEAF
>TRBJ1-1|TRBV3-1/TRBV3-2
ASRMTPNTEAF
>TRBJ2-1|TRBV10-1
ASSAGPGVYNEQF
>TRBJ2-5|TRBV11-3
ASSLGGRETQY
>TRBJ1-2|TRBV5-6
ASSSGAGNYGYT
>TRBJ1-1|TRBV29-1
SVASWSEAF